Listed below are T cell receptor beta chains from one sample, sequenced in a study of blood T cell repertoires in COVID-19. The assay was immunoSEQ multiplex PCR, and TCRdb's table has in-frame clones only and misses some. The profile shows about 210,000 clones, 65% to 90% of them singletons. Input material: PBMCs or T cells enriched from blood (not recorded which). Receptors were obtained from a middle-aged woman with acute COVID-19. Each CDR3 is given without its conserved first and last residue. Each record gives: V gene, clone size, CDR3 protein. Expanded clones are given a class, and other clones once, few, many or no size at all.

V: TRBV5-1; size: once; CDR3: ASSLSSGIMETQY
V: TRBV3-1/TRBV3-2; size: -; CDR3: ASSPPNLRGPSGNTIY
V: TRBV3-1/TRBV3-2; size: -; CDR3: ASSPPSGIGLSGNTIY
V: TRBV9; size: -; CDR3: ASSATSGRGNEQF
V: TRBV21-1; size: once; CDR3: ASSIGDRVANYGYT
V: TRBV19; size: -; CDR3: ASSLTSGQALPSTDTQY
V: TRBV6-1; size: -; CDR3: ASSVGGGFSSYEQY
V: TRBV28; size: -; CDR3: ASTLRGASGNTIY
V: TRBV9; size: -; CDR3: ASSPPKQY
V: TRBV10-1; size: -; CDR3: ASSGSSGRITDTQY
V: TRBV28; size: -; CDR3: ASSTGDTQY
V: TRBV28; size: -; CDR3: ASRTGSAVGELF
V: TRBV5-1; size: -; CDR3: ASSREGGGIGELF
V: TRBV30; size: -; CDR3: AWSVAGGLDTQY
V: TRBV18; size: -; CDR3: ASSQVAYSYEQY
V: TRBV9; size: -; CDR3: ASSTPLGRPSGANVLT
V: TRBV9; size: -; CDR3: ASSGSEETQY
V: TRBV2; size: -; CDR3: ASKSRGHTDTQY
V: TRBV24-1; size: -; CDR3: ATSDGYPGEPQH
V: TRBV6-6; size: -; CDR3: ASTRQLSNSPLH
V: TRBV28; size: once; CDR3: ASSSEGGYNEKLF
V: TRBV28; size: -; CDR3: ASSLPSGGNTEAF
V: TRBV3-1/TRBV3-2; size: -; CDR3: ASSQEAGVSYEQY
V: TRBV28; size: -; CDR3: ASSPSGTGAYEQY
V: TRBV5-6; size: -; CDR3: ASSTGQFFGSNVLT
V: TRBV27; size: -; CDR3: ASSQQEGRWMKETQY
V: TRBV28; size: -; CDR3: ASSPTGDNQPQH
V: TRBV28; size: -; CDR3: ASSLSSGNTIY
V: TRBV7-7; size: few; CDR3: ASSPGTGGLTEAF
V: TRBV27; size: -; CDR3: ASRGTSVSYEQY
V: TRBV5-4; size: -; CDR3: ASSSTGGNTEAF
V: TRBV6-2/TRBV6-3; size: -; CDR3: ASSYLADTQY
V: TRBV4-1; size: few; CDR3: ASRFKVLADHQETQY
V: TRBV3-1/TRBV3-2; size: -; CDR3: ASSQSGPNEKLF
V: TRBV6-5; size: -; CDR3: ASSYGGDTEAF
V: TRBV27; size: -; CDR3: ASSSYSGDPSYEQY
V: TRBV27; size: -; CDR3: ASTPSGGRTDTQY
V: TRBV2; size: -; CDR3: ASRSDSTRTQY
V: TRBV27; size: -; CDR3: ASSLGQKNQPQH
V: TRBV5-1; size: -; CDR3: ASSLETGSGYT
V: TRBV9; size: -; CDR3: ASSVEGLRTDTQY
V: TRBV6-5; size: -; CDR3: ASVTGTNQPQH
V: TRBV5-1; size: -; CDR3: ASSYGDTGELF
V: TRBV6-5; size: -; CDR3: ASSSVPGRELF
V: TRBV4-3; size: once; CDR3: ASSQERNSPAQY
V: TRBV19; size: -; CDR3: ASSQGQGYEQY
V: TRBV11-2; size: -; CDR3: ASSLGSGSSEQF
V: TRBV9; size: -; CDR3: ASSEGTGGDGGTEY
V: TRBV7-6; size: -; CDR3: ASSLGGSVQETQY
V: TRBV7-9; size: -; CDR3: ASSLQGPGTEAF
V: TRBV29-1; size: -; CDR3: SACLSGRNNEQF
V: TRBV12-3/TRBV12-4; size: -; CDR3: ASLRSNEQF